This is a list of T cell receptor beta chains from one sample in a study of blood T cell repertoires in COVID-19. The repertoire was sequenced with immunoSEQ multiplex PCR; TCRdb's copy has only in-frame clones and lacks some. The sample holds over 200,000 clones; under 90% are singletons and the top ten take approximately 9%. The specimen sequenced was PBMCs or T cells enriched from blood (not recorded which). The receptors originated from a woman between 45 and 60 years old with acute COVID-19. The CDR3 runs from the conserved cysteine through the conserved F or W. Each record gives: D gene, clone size, V gene, J gene, CDR3 protein, CDR3 DNA. A D gene is named only where the DNA matches it firmly. Clone size appears in some rows only: once, few, many, or a class for an expanded clone.

d_gene: TRBD2
abundance: .
v_gene: TRBV7-2
j_gene: TRBJ2-7
CDR3aa: CASSLASSGDSYEQYF
CDR3nt: TGTGCCAGCAGCTTAGCATCTAGCGGGGACTCCTACGAGCAGTACTTC

d_gene: .
abundance: .
v_gene: TRBV18
j_gene: TRBJ1-1
CDR3aa: CASYGTRQGTEAFF
CDR3nt: TGTGCCAGCTACGGGACACGGCAGGGTACTGAAGCTTTCTTT

d_gene: .
abundance: .
v_gene: TRBV18
j_gene: TRBJ2-5
CDR3aa: CASSLGGGETQYF
CDR3nt: TGTGCCAGCTCACTTGGAGGTGGAGAGACCCAGTACTTC

d_gene: .
abundance: .
v_gene: TRBV11-3
j_gene: TRBJ2-3
CDR3aa: CASSPRWQGGDTQYF
CDR3nt: TGTGCCAGCAGCCCCAGGTGGCAGGGCGGAGATACGCAGTATTTT

d_gene: TRBD1
abundance: .
v_gene: TRBV5-4
j_gene: TRBJ1-2
CDR3aa: CASSSVGTGTGGNYGYTF
CDR3nt: TGTGCCAGCAGCTCGGTAGGGACAGGTACTGGAGGGAACTATGGCTACACCTTC

d_gene: TRBD1
abundance: .
v_gene: TRBV7-3
j_gene: TRBJ1-1
CDR3aa: CASSLTGQGDTEAFF
CDR3nt: TGTGCCAGCAGCTTAACTGGACAGGGGGACACTGAAGCTTTCTTT

d_gene: .
abundance: few
v_gene: TRBV11-2
j_gene: TRBJ1-5
CDR3aa: CASSLGVQGQPQHF
CDR3nt: TGTGCCAGCAGCCTTGGGGTTCAGGGTCAGCCCCAGCATTTT

d_gene: TRBD1
abundance: .
v_gene: TRBV3-1/TRBV3-2
j_gene: TRBJ2-1
CDR3aa: CATFQASDSDRGRGEQFF
CDR3nt: TGTGCCACTTTTCAAGCTTCGGACTCGGACAGGGGAAGGGGTGAGCAGTTCTTC

d_gene: .
abundance: .
v_gene: TRBV28
j_gene: TRBJ1-3
CDR3aa: CASSTLEGNTIYF
CDR3nt: TGTGCCAGCAGTACCTTGGAGGGAAACACCATATATTTT

d_gene: .
abundance: .
v_gene: TRBV6-4
j_gene: TRBJ2-2
CDR3aa: CASSAGMTGELFF
CDR3nt: TGTGCCAGCAGTGCAGGGATGACCGGGGAGCTGTTTTTT